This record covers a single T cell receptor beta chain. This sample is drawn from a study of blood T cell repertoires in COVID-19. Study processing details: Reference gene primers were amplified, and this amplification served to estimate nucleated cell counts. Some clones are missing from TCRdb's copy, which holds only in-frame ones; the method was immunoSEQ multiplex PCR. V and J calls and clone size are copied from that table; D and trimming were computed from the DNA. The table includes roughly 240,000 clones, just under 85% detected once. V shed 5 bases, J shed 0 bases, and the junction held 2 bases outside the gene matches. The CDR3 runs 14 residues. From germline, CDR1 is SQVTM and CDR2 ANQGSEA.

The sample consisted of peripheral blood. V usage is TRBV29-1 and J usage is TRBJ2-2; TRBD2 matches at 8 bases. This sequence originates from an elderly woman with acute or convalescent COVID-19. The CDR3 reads CSVRTSPNTGELFF. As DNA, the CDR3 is TGCAGCGTTCGGACTAGCCCGAACACCGGGGAGCTGTTTTTT.